This T cell receptor beta chain is from a study of vaccination effects on CD4 cells after COVID-19. Using viral peptide pools, the ViraFEST assay grew out antigen-specific CD4+ T cells prior to sequencing. Following a roughly 10-day culture, CD4+ T cells were purified. Having tested negative for nucleocapsid antibodies, the vaccine recipients showed no prior SARS-CoV-2 infection. Profiled with immunoSEQ multiplex PCR; TCRdb holds only in-frame clones, not every one. The sample yields tens of thousands of clones, more than 60% seen once. With respect to this clone: The antigen is undetermined.

The CDR3 contains 15 residues. Germline CDR1 SGHTA, CDR2 FQGNSA. V dropped 0 bases and J dropped 1 base, with 6 bases sitting between them. The sample in question was CD4+ T cells from PBMCs cultured with SARS-CoV-2 spike peptides, obtained before COVID-19 vaccination. The chain carries TRBV7-2 and TRBJ1-4, with no clear D. The TCR sequence derives from a human donor who received a COVID-19 vaccine. The CDR3 sequence is CASSLAGRTNEKLFF. The DNA of the CDR3 is TGTGCCAGCAGCTTAGCGGGCAGAACTAATGAAAAACTGTTTTTT.